This is a list of T cell receptor beta chains from one sample in a study of blood T cell repertoires in COVID-19. Clones were sequenced by immunoSEQ multiplex PCR, and TCRdb holds only the in-frame ones, with some missing. Here the sample spans about 500,000 clones, around 90% being singletons. The specimen sequenced was PBMCs or T cells enriched from blood (not recorded which). These receptors were taken from a young woman who had recovered from COVID-19. Each CDR3 is given with its conserved first and last residue. The D gene is left open where the match is weak. Some rows mark clone size as missing; the rest say once, few, many or name a class of expanded clone.

abundance	v_gene	d_gene	j_gene	CDR3aa	CDR3nt
once	TRBV28	TRBD1	TRBJ1-6	CASSLTLTGADNSPLHF	TGTGCCAGCAGTTTAACCCTAACAGGGGCCGATAATTCACCCCTCCACTTT
.	TRBV10-3	TRBD1	TRBJ1-2	CAITPGTVGYTF	TGTGCCATCACTCCTGGGACAGTTGGCTACACCTTC
.	TRBV4-1	.	TRBJ2-3	CASSQVGRDAQYF	TGCGCCAGCAGCCAAGTGGGCAGGGATGCGCAGTATTTT
.	TRBV18	TRBD1	TRBJ1-2	CASSAGQVPVLNYGYTF	TGTGCCAGCTCAGCCGGACAGGTACCAGTTCTAAACTATGGCTACACCTTC
.	TRBV23-1	TRBD1	TRBJ1-3	CASIWTGKGNTIYF	TGCGCCAGCATTTGGACAGGGAAAGGAAACACCATATATTTT
.	TRBV2	.	TRBJ2-7	CASRENRDNEQYF	TGTGCCAGCAGAGAGAACAGGGACAACGAGCAGTACTTC
few	TRBV11-2	.	TRBJ1-1	CASSLFPSGANTEAFF	TGTGCCAGCAGCTTATTCCCCAGTGGGGCAAACACTGAAGCTTTCTTT
.	TRBV19	.	TRBJ2-5	CASSIGRGWETQYF	TGTGCCAGTAGTATAGGAAGGGGATGGGAGACCCAGTACTTC
.	TRBV5-8	.	TRBJ1-6	CASSNGGRGDNSPLHF	TGTGCCAGCAGCAATGGGGGCCGGGGGGATAATTCACCCCTCCACTTT
.	TRBV29-1	.	TRBJ1-1	CSVEGDESTEAFF	TGCAGCGTTGAAGGCGATGAGTCCACTGAAGCTTTCTTT
.	TRBV5-6	TRBD1	TRBJ1-3	CASSSRDSGNTIYF	TGTGCCAGCAGCTCCCGGGACAGTGGAAACACCATATATTTT
.	TRBV30	.	TRBJ2-5	CAWSAGKETQYF	TGTGCCTGGAGTGCAGGAAAAGAGACCCAGTACTTC
.	TRBV18	TRBD1	TRBJ1-5	CASSPWDRGEGQPQHF	TGTGCCAGCTCACCATGGGACAGGGGTGAAGGTCAGCCCCAGCATTTT
few	TRBV7-2	.	TRBJ1-6	CASSPEGIFNSPLHF	TGTGCCAGCAGCCCGGAGGGGATCTTCAATTCACCCCTCCACTTT
.	TRBV18	TRBD1	TRBJ1-1	CASSQGQGENTEAFF	TGTGCCAGCTCACAGGGACAGGGAGAGAACACTGAAGCTTTCTTT
.	TRBV4-1	.	TRBJ1-2	CASSQEGAEYGYTF	TGCGCCAGCAGCCAAGAGGGGGCTGAATATGGCTACACCTTC
.	TRBV2	.	TRBJ1-1	CASSVGALNTEAFF	TGTGCCAGCAGTGTGGGGGCTCTGAACACTGAAGCTTTCTTT
.	TRBV19	.	TRBJ2-2	CASTPYTGELFF	TGTGCCAGTACCCCGTACACCGGGGAGCTGTTTTTT
.	TRBV5-1	TRBD2	TRBJ2-1	CASSIGGARDEQFF	TGCGCCAGCAGCATCGGGGGGGCCAGAGATGAGCAGTTCTTC
.	TRBV5-4	TRBD2	TRBJ2-1	CASSTPAGGRNEQFF	TGTGCCAGCAGCACCCCAGCGGGGGGGCGGAATGAGCAGTTCTTC
.	TRBV28	.	TRBJ1-4	CAATEGPATNEKLFF	TGTGCCGCCACGGAGGGACCGGCAACTAATGAAAAACTGTTTTTT
.	TRBV28	.	TRBJ2-3	CASSSILDRETDTQYF	TGTGCCAGCAGTTCCATACTTGATAGGGAGACAGATACGCAGTATTTT